The next 14 T cell receptor beta chains were all read from a single sample in a study of cytomegalovirus exposure and HLA in healthy donors. It was with 60 Vbeta and 13 Jbeta primers that the PCR ran. The repertoire was sequenced with immunoSEQ multiplex PCR; TCRdb's copy has only in-frame clones and lacks some. The sample has about 100,000 clones, roughly 72% seen once. Sample: PBMCs. All receptors derive from a man aged 25 to 40 in good health and CMV-seronegative.

This chain connects TRBV2 to TRBJ2-1; 11 positions match TRBD1. Germline V lookup: CDR1 SNHLY, CDR2 FYNNEI. The V gene end was trimmed by 8 bases and the J gene end by 0 bases; junction bases not matched to a gene: 6. The CDR3 has 16 amino acids. The CDR3 coding sequence is TGTGCCAGCGAACGGGACAGGGGGTCCTCCTACAATGAGCAGTTCTTC. Its translation: CASERDRGSSYNEQFF.

A note on this clone: At the DNA level, this CDR3 is encoded by other sequences in the same sample as well. The chain recombines TRBV30 with TRBJ2-5; D might be TRBD1 (5 bases). The V gene's germline CDR1 is GTSNPN and CDR2 SVGIG (reference sequence). The CDR3 runs 13 residues. V shed 0 bases and J shed 3 bases, with 8 bases lying between them. The CDR3 loop is CAWSVGVKETQYF. The CDR3, as DNA: TGTGCCTGGAGTGTAGGGGTGAAAGAGACCCAGTACTTC.

The chain has TRBV30 and TRBJ1-2, with 7 bases fitting TRBD1. CDR1 is GTSNPN, CDR2 SVGIG, per germline (reference sequence). V was clipped by 3 bases and J by 4 bases; unmatched bases: 5. The CDR3 is 13 residues long. The CDR3: CAWRKGQTYGYTF. CDR3 coding DNA: TGTGCCTGGAGGAAGGGACAGACCTATGGCTACACCTTC.

The rearrangement links TRBV7-7 to TRBJ2-2; D call uncertain. The CDR3 extends over 14 amino acids. Germline-derived CDR1 and CDR2 are SSHAT and FNYEAQ (reference sequence). V lost 1 base and J 5 bases, leaving 8 bases between the germline ends. CDR3: CASSLGLGTGELFF. In nucleotides, the CDR3 is TGTGCCAGCAGCTTAGGACTCGGTACCGGGGAGCTGTTTTTT.

V usage is TRBV27 and J usage is TRBJ2-7; tentatively, D is TRBD2 (6 bases). Germline loops: CDR1 MNHEY, CDR2 SMNVEV (reference sequence). Trimming removed 3 bases at V and 2 bases at J, with 14 bases between. This CDR3 contains 15 residues. CDR3 residues: CASSLRWGDPYEQYF. CDR3 nucleotide sequence: TGTGCCAGCAGTTTGAGGTGGGGGGATCCCTACGAGCAGTACTTC.

The chain carries TRBV28 and TRBJ1-5, with no clear D. V lost 7 bases, J lost 4 bases, and 14 bases lay in between. There are 14 residues in the CDR3. In germline, CDR1 is MDHEN, CDR2 SYDVKM. Written as DNA, the CDR3 is TGTGCCAGCACCTCCGCCCCGGGGAATCAGCCCCAGCATTTT. Amino acid sequence: CASTSAPGNQPQHF.

J is TRBJ2-1 and V is TRBV9, with 7 bases fitting TRBD1. Germline V gene lookup returns CDR1 SGDLS and CDR2 YYNGEE. The CDR3 sequence is 14 residues long. V was clipped by 0 bases and J by 11 bases; unmatched bases: 8. The chain's CDR3 is CASSVVQGDGKQFF. The CDR3 region has the DNA TGTGCCAGCAGCGTAGTTCAGGGGGACGGAAAGCAGTTCTTC.

The chain carries TRBV7-2 and TRBJ2-5; D uncertain. CDR1 is SGHTA, CDR2 FQGNSA, per germline. V was cut by 1 base and J by 5 bases, with 14 bases left in between. This CDR3 comprises 15 residues. CDR3 sequence: CASSLVTELVETQYF. In DNA, the CDR3 is TGTGCCAGCAGCTTAGTCACTGAGTTAGTGGAGACCCAGTACTTC.

This clone is a singleton in its sample. The gene calls are TRBV27 and TRBJ1-6; 7 bases are a match to TRBD1. Germline-derived CDR1 and CDR2 are MNHEY and SMNVEV (reference sequence). The CDR3 contains 13 residues. The V segment lost 10 bases and the J segment 7 bases; nucleotides outside the gene matches: 7. CDR3 nucleotide sequence: TGTGCCACCACAGGGGCTGTAAATTCACCCCTCCACTTT. It specifies CATTGAVNSPLHF.

This clone was picked up a small number of times. J is TRBJ1-1 and V is TRBV5-4; possible D gene TRBD1, 6 bases. The ends were cut back, 2 bases at V and 6 bases at J, with 11 bases in the middle. Germline CDR1 is SGHNT and CDR2 is YYREEE (reference sequence). This CDR3 comprises 13 residues. CDR3 loop: CASSFSGVAEAFF. As DNA, the CDR3 is TGTGCCAGCAGCTTTTCAGGGGTGGCTGAAGCTTTCTTT.

J is TRBJ2-1 and V is TRBV11-2; tentatively, D is TRBD1 (6 bases). Germline V CDR1 and CDR2: SGHAT, FQNNGV. The CDR3 is 13 amino acids. Between the trimmed V and J ends, which lost 6 bases and 4 bases, there was a span of 10 bases. CDR3 amino acids: CASSVGQYNEQFF. The DNA for the CDR3 is TGTGCCAGCAGTGTCGGACAGTACAATGAGCAGTTCTTC.

The rearrangement links TRBV7-2 to TRBJ2-1; TRBD2 might be the D (5 bases). This CDR3 has 12 amino acids. Germline V lookup: CDR1 SGHTA, CDR2 FQGNSA. V gave up 1 base and J gave up 16 bases, with 14 bases separating them. The CDR3 nucleotides read TGTGCCAGCAGCTTAGGTTTCCAGGACTTTTTCTTC. Translated, it gives CASSLGFQDFFF.

The chain employs TRBV4-1 and TRBJ2-2, with D unclear. This CDR3 has 14 amino acids. Trimming cost V 0 bases and J 5 bases, with 7 bases left between them. Germline V CDR1 and CDR2: MGHRA, YSYEKL. The CDR3 spells CASSQDHGTGELFF. In DNA, the CDR3 is TGCGCCAGCAGCCAAGATCACGGGACCGGGGAGCTGTTTTTT.

The rearrangement joins TRBV18 to TRBJ1-2, with 7 bases lining up with TRBD1. The CDR3 is 15 residues long. Looked up from germline, CDR1 is KGHSH and CDR2 is LQKENI. V shed 1 base and J 2 bases; nucleotides not matched to a gene: 4. The CDR3 here is CASSPLGGENYGYTF. The DNA of the CDR3 is TGTGCCAGCTCACCACTAGGGGGCGAAAACTATGGCTACACCTTC.